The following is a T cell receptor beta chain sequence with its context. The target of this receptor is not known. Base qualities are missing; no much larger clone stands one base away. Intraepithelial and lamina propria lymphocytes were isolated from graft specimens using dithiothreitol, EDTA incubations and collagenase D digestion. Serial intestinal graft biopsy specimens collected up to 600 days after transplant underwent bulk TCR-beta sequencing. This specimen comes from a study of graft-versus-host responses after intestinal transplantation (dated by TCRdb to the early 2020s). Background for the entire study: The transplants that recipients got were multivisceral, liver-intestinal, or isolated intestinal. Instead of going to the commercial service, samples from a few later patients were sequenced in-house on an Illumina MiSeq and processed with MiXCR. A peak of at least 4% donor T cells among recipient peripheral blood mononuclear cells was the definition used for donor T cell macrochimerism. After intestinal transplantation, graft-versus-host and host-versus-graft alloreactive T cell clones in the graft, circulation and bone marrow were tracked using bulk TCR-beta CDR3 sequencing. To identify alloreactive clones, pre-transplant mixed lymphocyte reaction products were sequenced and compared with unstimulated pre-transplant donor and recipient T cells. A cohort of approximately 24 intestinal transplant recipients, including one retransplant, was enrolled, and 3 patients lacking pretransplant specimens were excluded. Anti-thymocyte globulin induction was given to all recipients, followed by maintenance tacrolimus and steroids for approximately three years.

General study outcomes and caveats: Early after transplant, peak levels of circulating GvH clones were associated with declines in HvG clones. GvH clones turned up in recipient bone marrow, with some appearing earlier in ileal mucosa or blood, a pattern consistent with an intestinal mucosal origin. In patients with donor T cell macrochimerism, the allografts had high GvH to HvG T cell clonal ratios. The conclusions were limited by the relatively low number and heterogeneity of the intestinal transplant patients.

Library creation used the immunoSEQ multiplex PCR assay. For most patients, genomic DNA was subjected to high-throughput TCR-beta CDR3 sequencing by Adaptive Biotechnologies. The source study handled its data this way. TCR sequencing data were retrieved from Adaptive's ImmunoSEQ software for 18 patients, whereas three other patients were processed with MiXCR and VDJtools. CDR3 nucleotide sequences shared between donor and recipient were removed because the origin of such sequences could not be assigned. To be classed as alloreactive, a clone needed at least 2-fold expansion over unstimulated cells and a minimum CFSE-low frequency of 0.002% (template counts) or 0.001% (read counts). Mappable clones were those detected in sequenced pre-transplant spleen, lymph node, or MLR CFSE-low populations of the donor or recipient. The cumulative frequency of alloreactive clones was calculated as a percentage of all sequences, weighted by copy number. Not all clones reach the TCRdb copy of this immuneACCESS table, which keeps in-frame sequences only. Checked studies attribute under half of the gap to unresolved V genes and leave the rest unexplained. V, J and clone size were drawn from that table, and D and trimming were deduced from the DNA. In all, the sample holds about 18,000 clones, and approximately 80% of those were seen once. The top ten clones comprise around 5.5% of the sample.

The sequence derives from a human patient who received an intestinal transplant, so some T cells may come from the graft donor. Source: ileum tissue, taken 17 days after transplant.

The CDR3 region reads CASSPAPYGKNIQYF. The nucleotide sequence is given as TGTGCCAGTAGTCCGGCCCCTTACGGCAAAAACATTCAGTACTTC. Rearrangement joined TRBV19 to TRBJ2-4, with no D gene named confidently. For CDR1 and CDR2, the germline V gene (reference sequence) lists LNHDA and SQIVND. Inclusive of the bounding cysteine and phenylalanine, the CDR3 is 15 residues long. The kept DNA is CDR3 alone, 45 bases in frame from the first base. V sheds 5 bases and J sheds 3 bases, leaving 14 bases between their ends.